This TCR beta chain was recovered during a study of siplizumab effects on memory and regulatory T cells. Germline V gives CDR1 MNHEY, CDR2 SVGAGI. V was shortened by 2 bases and J by 3 bases, with 5 bases between the two germline ends. This CDR3 has 13 amino acids. Clones were sequenced by immunoSEQ multiplex PCR, and TCRdb holds only the in-frame ones, with some missing. The sample records tens of thousands of clones, over 85% being singletons. Specimen: non-Treg CD4+ T cells sorted from blood. The TCR sequence derives from a human donor in good health. V and J are TRBV6-5 and TRBJ1-5; D gene unclear. CDR3 sequence reads: CASSYVPNQPQHF. Written as DNA, the CDR3 is TGTGCCAGCAGTTACGTTCCCAATCAGCCCCAGCATTTT.